This TCR beta chain was retrieved from a study of response to subunit inactivated influenza vaccine. Study-wide findings and caveats: Few new T cells, the authors suggested, are recruited by each seasonal influenza vaccination.

TCRdb fed the RT-PCR reads into MiXCR, producing one record per CDR3 protein. The sample lists more than 400,000 distinct CDR3 sequences, over 9.5% seen once, with approximately 12% in the top ten. V lost 5 bases and J lost 4; bases outside the gene matches: 11. The germline gives CDR1 SQVTM, CDR2 ANQGSEA. CDR3 length: 16 amino acids. This clonotype was seen ten or more times. Antigen: not known. The chain joins TRBV29-1 to TRBJ1-2; 12 nucleotides line up with TRBD1. The receptor was isolated from a man aged 45-65 years who received an inactivated influenza vaccine. Sequenced material: PBMCs from blood, taken roughly 47 days after vaccination. This chain's CDR3 is CSVLPGQGAYRYGYTF. The CDR3 DNA is TGCAGCGTTCTACCGGGACAGGGGGCTTACCGCTATGGCTACACCTTC.